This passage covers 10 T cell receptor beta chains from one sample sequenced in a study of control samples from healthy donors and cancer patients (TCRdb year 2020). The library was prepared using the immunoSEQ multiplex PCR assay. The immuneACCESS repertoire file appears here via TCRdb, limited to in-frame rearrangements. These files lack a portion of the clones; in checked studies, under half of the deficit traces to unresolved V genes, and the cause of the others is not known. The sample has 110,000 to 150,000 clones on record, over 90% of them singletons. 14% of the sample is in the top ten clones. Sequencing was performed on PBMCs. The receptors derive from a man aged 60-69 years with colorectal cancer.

The CDR3 sequence is CASSYGDGLNTEAFF. In nucleotides, the CDR3 is TGTGCCAGCAGTTACGGGGACGGCCTGAACACTGAAGCTTTCTTT. This chain links TRBV6-5 with TRBJ1-1, with D possibly TRBD1 on 5 matching bases. The CDR3 sequence is 15 residues long. Trimming pared 2 bases from V and 0 bases from J, leaving 10 bases between. Germline V lookup: CDR1 MNHEY, CDR2 SVGAGI.

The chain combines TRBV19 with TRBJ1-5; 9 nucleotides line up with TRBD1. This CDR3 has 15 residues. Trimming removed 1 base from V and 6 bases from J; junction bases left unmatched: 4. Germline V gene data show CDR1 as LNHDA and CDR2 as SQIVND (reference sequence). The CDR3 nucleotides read TGTGCCAGTAGTATAGCGACAGGGGGAAGTCAGCCCCAGCATTTT. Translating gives CASSIATGGSQPQHF.

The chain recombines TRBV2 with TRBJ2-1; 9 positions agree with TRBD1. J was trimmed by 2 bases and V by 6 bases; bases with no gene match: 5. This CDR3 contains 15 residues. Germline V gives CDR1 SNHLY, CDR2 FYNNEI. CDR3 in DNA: TGTGCCAGCAGGAACCGGGACAGGGCCTACAATGAGCAGTTCTTC. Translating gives CASRNRDRAYNEQFF. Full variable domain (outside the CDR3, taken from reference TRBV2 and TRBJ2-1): EPEVTQTPSHQVTQMGQEVILRCVPISNHLYFYWYRQILGQKVEFLVSFYNNEISEKSEIFDDQFSVERPDGSNFTLKIRSTKLEDSAMYFCASRNRDRAYNEQFFGPGTRLTVL.

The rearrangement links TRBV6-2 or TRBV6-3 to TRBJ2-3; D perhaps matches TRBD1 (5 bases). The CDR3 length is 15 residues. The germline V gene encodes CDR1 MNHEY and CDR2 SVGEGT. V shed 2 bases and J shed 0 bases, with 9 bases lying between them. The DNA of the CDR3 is TGTGCCAGCAGTTACGACAGTCATAGCACAGATACGCAGTATTTT. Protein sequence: CASSYDSHSTDTQYF.

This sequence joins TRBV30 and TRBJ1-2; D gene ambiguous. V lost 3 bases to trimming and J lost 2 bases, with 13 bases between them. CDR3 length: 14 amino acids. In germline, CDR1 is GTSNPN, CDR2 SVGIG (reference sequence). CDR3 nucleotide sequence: TGTGCCTGGAGCCGTCCCGATCAAAACTATGGCTACACCTTC. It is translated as CAWSRPDQNYGYTF.

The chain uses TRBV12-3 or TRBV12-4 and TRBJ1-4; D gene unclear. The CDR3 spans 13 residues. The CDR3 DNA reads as TGTGCGAGCGGAGGGTATGGAAATGAAAAACTGTTTTTT. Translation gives CASGGYGNEKLFF.

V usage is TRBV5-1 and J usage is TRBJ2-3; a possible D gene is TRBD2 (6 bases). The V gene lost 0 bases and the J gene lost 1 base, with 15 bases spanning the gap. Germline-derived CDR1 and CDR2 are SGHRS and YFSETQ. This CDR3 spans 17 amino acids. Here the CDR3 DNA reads TGCGCCAGCAGCTTGGGACTAGGTAGCTCTGGCACAGATACGCAGTATTTT. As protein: CASSLGLGSSGTDTQYF. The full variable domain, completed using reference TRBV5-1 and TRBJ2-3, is KAGVTQTPRYLIKTRGQQVTLSCSPISGHRSVSWYQQTPGQGLQFLFEYFSETQRNKGNFPGRFSGRQFSNSRSEMNVSTLELGDSALYLCASSLGLGSSGTDTQYFGPGTRLTVL.

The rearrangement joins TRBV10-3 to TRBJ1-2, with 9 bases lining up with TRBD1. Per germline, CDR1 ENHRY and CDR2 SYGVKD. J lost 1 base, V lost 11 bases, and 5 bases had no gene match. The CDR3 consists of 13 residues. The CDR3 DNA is TGTGCCCTGGGACAGGGAGTTAACTATGGCTACACCTTC. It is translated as CALGQGVNYGYTF.

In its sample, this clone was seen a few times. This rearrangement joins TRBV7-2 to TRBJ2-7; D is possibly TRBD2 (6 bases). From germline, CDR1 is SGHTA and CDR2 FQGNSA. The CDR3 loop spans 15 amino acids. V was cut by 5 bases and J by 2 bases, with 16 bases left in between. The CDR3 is CASSLPGTGAYEQYF. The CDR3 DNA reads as TGTGCCAGCAGCCTCCCCGGGACGGGAGCCTACGAGCAGTACTTC. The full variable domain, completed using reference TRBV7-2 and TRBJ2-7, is GAGVSQSPSNKVTEKGKDVELRCDPISGHTALYWYRQSLGQGLEFLIYFQGNSAPDKSGLPSDRFSAERTGGSVSTLTIQRTQQEDSAVYLCASSLPGTGAYEQYFGPGTRLTVT.

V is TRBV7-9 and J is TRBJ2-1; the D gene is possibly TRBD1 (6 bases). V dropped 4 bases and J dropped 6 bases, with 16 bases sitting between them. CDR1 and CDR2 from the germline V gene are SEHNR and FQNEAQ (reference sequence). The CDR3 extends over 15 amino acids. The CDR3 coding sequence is TGTGCCAGCAGCTCCCAACGACAGGAACCCAATGAGCAGTTCTTC. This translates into CASSSQRQEPNEQFF.